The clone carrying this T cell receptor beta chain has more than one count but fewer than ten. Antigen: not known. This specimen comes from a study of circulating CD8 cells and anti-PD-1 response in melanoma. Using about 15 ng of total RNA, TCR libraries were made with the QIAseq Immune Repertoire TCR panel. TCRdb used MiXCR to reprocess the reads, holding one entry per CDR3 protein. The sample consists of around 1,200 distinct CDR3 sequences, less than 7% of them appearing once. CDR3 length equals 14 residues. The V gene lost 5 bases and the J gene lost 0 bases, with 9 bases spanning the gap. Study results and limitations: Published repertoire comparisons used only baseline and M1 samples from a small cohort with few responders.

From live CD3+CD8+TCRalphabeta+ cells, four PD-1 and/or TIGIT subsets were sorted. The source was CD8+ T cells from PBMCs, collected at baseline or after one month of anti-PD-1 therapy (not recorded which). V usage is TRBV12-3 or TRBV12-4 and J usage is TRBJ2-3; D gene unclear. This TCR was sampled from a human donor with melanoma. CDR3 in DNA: TGTGCCAGCAGTCGGGCGGACAGCACAGATACGCAGTATTTT. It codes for CASSRADSTDTQYF.